The rows below give T cell receptor beta chains drawn from one sample of a study of OX40 agonist ivuxolimab in advanced cancers. TCRdb's table, derived via immunoSEQ multiplex PCR, lists solely in-frame clones and lacks some. The data show more than 65,000 clones, with roughly three quarters seen just once and approximately 5.3% held by the top ten. The starting material was CD4+ or CD8+ T cells sorted from blood, obtained in a trial of the OX40 agonist ivuxolimab. These receptors came from an adult with an advanced solid tumor such as melanoma, head and neck, liver or kidney cancer. Both conserved end residues are part of each CDR3. The D gene is left open where the match is weak. Size is stated for part of the rows, as once, few or many counts, or as a class when the clone is expanded.

d_gene	abundance	v_gene	j_gene	CDR3nt	CDR3aa
NA	NA	TRBV6-6	TRBJ1-2	TGTGCCAGCACCCCCGGGGGGGAGGGCCCCTATGGCTACACCTTC	CASTPGGEGPYGYTF
NA	NA	TRBV5-4	TRBJ1-1	TGTGCCAGCAGCTTGGGGGGCCAGGGGATGGGCACTGAAGCTTTCTTT	CASSLGGQGMGTEAFF
TRBD2	once	TRBV19	TRBJ2-1	TGTGCCAGTAGGGGGGGAGCGGGACCGTACAATGAGCAGTTCTTC	CASRGGAGPYNEQFF
TRBD2	NA	TRBV5-1	TRBJ2-5	TGCGCCAGCAGCTTTGGAGGGACTAGCGGGAGGGGGACCCAGTACTTC	CASSFGGTSGRGTQYF
TRBD1	few	TRBV7-2	TRBJ1-2	TGTGCCAGCAGCTTCACAGGGGGGGCTAACTATGGCTACACCTTC	CASSFTGGANYGYTF
TRBD1	once	TRBV30	TRBJ1-3	TGTGCCTGGAGTGTACGGACAGGGGTAGGAAACACCATATATTTT	CAWSVRTGVGNTIYF
NA	few	TRBV7-2	TRBJ1-5	TGTGCCAGCAGCTTTCCGTCTCAGCCCCAGCATTTT	CASSFPSQPQHF
TRBD1	NA	TRBV7-2	TRBJ1-3	TGTGCCAGCAGCTCAACAGGGGGAGGAGGAAACACCATATATTTT	CASSSTGGGGNTIYF
TRBD1	NA	TRBV19	TRBJ2-7	TGTGCCAGCCGGGGGACAGGGGGTGTTGGCGAGCAGTACTTC	CASRGTGGVGEQYF
TRBD2	NA	TRBV7-2	TRBJ2-2	TGTGCCAGCAGCCACAAAGGACTAGCGGGAAAGGGGGGCGGGGAGCTGTTTTTT	CASSHKGLAGKGGGELFF
NA	NA	TRBV7-2	TRBJ1-1	TGTGCCAGCAGCTTGGAGAGACTTAACACTGAAGCTTTCTTT	CASSLERLNTEAFF
NA	NA	TRBV28	TRBJ1-5	TGTGCCAGCAGTTTAGGGACACACAATCAGCCCCAGCATTTT	CASSLGTHNQPQHF
TRBD1	NA	TRBV11-2	TRBJ2-1	TGTGCCAGCAGTACCTCGGGACAGGGTCTCACTGAGCAGTTCTTC	CASSTSGQGLTEQFF
NA	NA	TRBV2	TRBJ1-5	TGTGCCAGCAGCGACGAGGGCCGAGGTCAGCCCCAGCATTTT	CASSDEGRGQPQHF
NA	NA	TRBV19	TRBJ2-2	TGTGCCAGTAGTATAGGTCAGGGGTACACCGGGGAGCTGTTTTTT	CASSIGQGYTGELFF
TRBD1	once	TRBV2	TRBJ1-1	TGTGCCAGCAGTACCCAGGGGGGTAACACTGAAGCTTTCTTT	CASSTQGGNTEAFF
TRBD2	NA	TRBV7-2	TRBJ2-1	TGTGCCAGCAGCTTATCGGGAGGCACATACAATGAGCAGTTCTTC	CASSLSGGTYNEQFF
TRBD1	NA	TRBV7-2	TRBJ1-5	TGTGCCAGCAGCCCAGGACAGGGTCGGGTAAATCAGCCCCAGCATTTT	CASSPGQGRVNQPQHF
NA	NA	TRBV10-3	TRBJ2-7	TGTGCCATCAGTGCGGGGGTCTACGAGCAGTACTTC	CAISAGVYEQYF
NA	once	TRBV4-3	TRBJ1-3	TGCGCCAGCAGCCAAGTAGGAGGGGGTTCTGGAAACACCATATATTTT	CASSQVGGGSGNTIYF
NA	NA	TRBV12-5	TRBJ2-7	TGTGCTAGTGGTTTGGCCCCAATGGGGGTCCACGAGCAGTACTTC	CASGLAPMGVHEQYF
NA	once	TRBV7-9	TRBJ1-4	TGTGCCAGCAGCTTAGGCCTACGCCGGGAAAAACTGTTTTTT	CASSLGLRREKLFF
TRBD2	NA	TRBV7-3	TRBJ2-1	TGTGCCAGCAGCTTCGGTAGCGGGGGGAATGAGCAGTTCTTC	CASSFGSGGNEQFF
NA	NA	TRBV7-3	TRBJ1-2	TGTGCCAGCAGCTTAGATCAGGGCGGAGGCTACACCTTC	CASSLDQGGGYTF
NA	NA	TRBV2	TRBJ2-5	TGTGCCAGCAGTGCCCAAGGGACTCCACAAGAGACCCAGTACTTC	CASSAQGTPQETQYF
TRBD1	NA	TRBV6-5	TRBJ1-2	TGTGCCAGCAGAAGACAGGGGGGCTATGGCTACACCTTC	CASRRQGGYGYTF
NA	NA	TRBV4-1	TRBJ2-7	TGCGCCAGCAGCCAAGAACGGGGACACCCGTCGGGCAGCTCCTACGAGCAGTACTTC	CASSQERGHPSGSSYEQYF
NA	NA	TRBV7-9	TRBJ2-3	TGTGCCAGCAGCTTAAGGGTTAATAGCGGTAACACAGATACGCAGTATTTT	CASSLRVNSGNTDTQYF
NA	NA	TRBV10-2	TRBJ1-2	TGCGCCAGCAGTGAGTCTGCGAACCCGGATGGCTACACCTTC	CASSESANPDGYTF
NA	many	TRBV18	TRBJ1-3	TGTGCCAGCTCACCCGGGAGTCCTGGAAACACCATATATTTT	CASSPGSPGNTIYF
TRBD1	NA	TRBV19	TRBJ1-5	TGTGCCAGTAACCCTCAGGGGGAAGGGAATCAGCCCCAGCATTTT	CASNPQGEGNQPQHF
NA	NA	TRBV9	TRBJ2-3	TGTGCCAGCAGCGTAGCTACGAGGTTAGCGTCTAGCACAGATACGCAGTATTTT	CASSVATRLASSTDTQYF
NA	NA	TRBV29-1	TRBJ1-1	TGCAGCGTTGAAGGGGTCCCGAACACTGAAGCTTTCTTT	CSVEGVPNTEAFF
NA	NA	TRBV27	TRBJ1-1	TGTGCCAGCAGTTTATCCCATCGGAACACTGAAGCTTTCTTT	CASSLSHRNTEAFF
NA	NA	TRBV27	TRBJ1-6	TGTGCCAGCAAGGTCGGGGCACTTAGGAATTCACCCCTCCACTTT	CASKVGALRNSPLHF
NA	NA	TRBV6-5	TRBJ1-4	TGTGCCAGCAGTTACTCAGGACAAGTCAATGAAAAACTGTTTTTT	CASSYSGQVNEKLFF
TRBD2	NA	TRBV19	TRBJ2-3	TGTGCCAGTACGATAGCGGGCAGCACAGATACGCAGTATTTT	CASTIAGSTDTQYF
NA	NA	TRBV6-6	TRBJ2-3	TGTGCCAGCAGTTCGTCGGGAGCAGGGAGCCATACGCAGTATTTT	CASSSSGAGSHTQYF
NA	once	TRBV4-1	TRBJ2-5	TGCGCCAGCAGCCGCGGGATTGAAGAGACCCAGTACTTC	CASSRGIEETQYF
NA	once	TRBV2	TRBJ1-5	TGTGCCAGCAGGTACGGGCTAAATCAGCCCCAGCATTTT	CASRYGLNQPQHF
NA	NA	TRBV12-5	TRBJ1-1	TGTGCTAGTGGTTTGTCCTCCGGACGGACTATTATTTTCTTT	CASGLSSGRTIIFF
NA	NA	TRBV30	TRBJ1-1	TGTGCCTGGCCGCATGCCGGAGTAGAAGCTTTCTTT	CAWPHAGVEAFF
NA	few	TRBV5-6	TRBJ2-7	TGTGCCAGCAGCCTGGGACATCTCTACGAGCAGTACTTC	CASSLGHLYEQYF
TRBD2	NA	TRBV5-1	TRBJ2-2	TGCGCCAGCAGCCTCAGGACTAGCGGGGCCGAGGGCGGGGAGCTGTTTTTT	CASSLRTSGAEGGELFF
NA	medium-sized	TRBV7-8	TRBJ2-5	TGTGCCAGCAGTAGCGTTAGCCAAGAGACCCAGTACTTC	CASSSVSQETQYF
TRBD1	NA	TRBV5-4	TRBJ1-4	TGTGCCAGCAGCCTACAGGGGGATCGAGAAAAACTGTTTTTT	CASSLQGDREKLFF
NA	NA	TRBV14	TRBJ1-2	TGTGCCAGCAGCCAAGCCCTATTGGGTGGCTACACCTTC	CASSQALLGGYTF
TRBD1	NA	TRBV18	TRBJ1-4	TGTGCCAGCTCGCCGGGACAGGGTGCTGAAAAACTGTTTTTT	CASSPGQGAEKLFF
TRBD1	NA	TRBV19	TRBJ2-1	TGTGCCAGTAGTACGGGACAGAAAAGCAATGAGCAGTTCTTC	CASSTGQKSNEQFF
NA	NA	TRBV18	TRBJ2-7	TGTGCCAGCTCACCACCGATTTGGAGGGAGAACTCCTACGAGCAGTACTTC	CASSPPIWRENSYEQYF
NA	few	TRBV27	TRBJ1-4	TGTGCCAGCAAGGTCCCTGGCAGCTCAACTAATGAAAAACTGTTTTTT	CASKVPGSSTNEKLFF
NA	NA	TRBV6-6	TRBJ2-1	TGTGCCAGCCAGACGCGTACCTACAATGAGCAGTTCTTC	CASQTRTYNEQFF
NA	NA	TRBV2	TRBJ2-5	TGTGCCAGCAGTGGTGGATTCCAAGAGACCCAGTACTTC	CASSGGFQETQYF
TRBD2	NA	TRBV4-1	TRBJ2-2	TGCGCCAGCAGCCAAGAAAAGGGACTAGCGGGAGGAAGAGGGTGGACCGGGGAGCTGTTTTTT	CASSQEKGLAGGRGWTGELFF
NA	NA	TRBV27	TRBJ2-7	TGTGCCAGCAGTTTTAGGGCTCTTACACACTCCTACGAGCAGTACTTC	CASSFRALTHSYEQYF
NA	once	TRBV5-6	TRBJ1-2	TGTGCCAGCAATTACGGATATGGCTACACCTTC	CASNYGYGYTF
NA	NA	TRBV12-5	TRBJ1-1	TGTGCTAGTGGTACGGGGACGGGCGATGAAGCTTTCTTT	CASGTGTGDEAFF
NA	NA	TRBV6-5	TRBJ1-5	TGTGCCAGCAGTTTCGGACGGGGACAGCCCCAGCATTTT	CASSFGRGQPQHF